The 32 T cell receptor beta chains reported below all come from one sample, sequenced in a study of beta chain features in type 1 diabetes. Findings and limits, study-wide: Shortening of TCRB CDR3s, moderate but significant, appeared in all four CD4+ subsets of Type 1 diabetes patients.

Their recognized antigens are unknown. Isolated RNA was reverse transcribed in full, so expressed TCRB transcripts were sequenced. Sequencing used immunoSEQ multiplex PCR; TCRdb keeps in-frame clones, though not all of them. Of some 250,000 clones listed, 11% were seen once; the top ten hold 0.017%. The sequencing sample was made of naive CD4+ T cells from blood. The receptor set was obtained from a man aged 25 to 40 with type 1 diabetes.

V and J are TRBV10-3 and TRBJ2-7, with 7 nucleotides matching TRBD1. V trimming: 4 bases; J trimming: 2 bases; junction bases outside the gene matches: 5. This CDR3 spans 14 amino acids. From germline, CDR1 is ENHRY and CDR2 SYGVKD. The CDR3 is CAISGRDRPYEQYF. The CDR3 nucleotides are TGTGCCATCAGTGGCCGGGACAGACCCTACGAGCAGTACTTC.

V and J are TRBV27 and TRBJ2-1, with D perhaps matching TRBD2 (7 bases). V was pared by 2 bases and J by 5 bases, with 13 bases between. CDR1 is MNHEY, CDR2 SMNVEV, per germline (reference sequence). The CDR3 runs to 15 residues. The CDR3 DNA is TGTGCCAGCAGTTTAGAGGGGGGGGTCCACAATGAGCAGTTCTTC. Amino acid sequence: CASSLEGGVHNEQFF.

This rearrangement joins TRBV6-5 to TRBJ1-1; a weak D match, TRBD1 (5 bases). CDR1 is MNHEY and CDR2 is SVGAGI in the germline V gene. The germline V and J ends were trimmed by 6 bases and 3 bases, with 11 bases remaining between them. The CDR3 loop spans 13 amino acids. CDR3 in DNA: TGTGCCAGCAGCGCGGGGCCGGACACTGAAGCTTTCTTT. It is translated as CASSAGPDTEAFF.

Details on this clone: At the DNA level, this CDR3 is encoded by other sequences in the same sample as well. The chain links TRBV5-1 to TRBJ2-7; 7 bases map to TRBD1. Germline V gene lookup returns CDR1 SGHRS and CDR2 YFSETQ. The CDR3 consists of 13 residues. Trimming took 0 bases from V and 3 from J; bases not matched to a gene: 0. The CDR3 nucleotides read TGCGCCAGCAGCTTGGACAGGGGCTACGAGCAGTACTTC. As protein: CASSLDRGYEQYF.

Of note for this clone: The same CDR3 is also encoded by other DNA sequences in this sample. This rearrangement joins TRBV7-2 to TRBJ1-1; 7 positions match TRBD1. There are 14 residues in the CDR3. CDR1 and CDR2 (germline): SGHTA, FQGNSA. V shed 5 bases and J 1 base; nucleotides not matched to a gene: 4. The CDR3 sequence: CASSPGTANTEAFF. As DNA, the CDR3 is TGTGCCAGCAGCCCCGGGACAGCGAACACTGAAGCTTTCTTT.

The V and J genes are TRBV29-1 and TRBJ1-3; no firm D call. This CDR3 spans 14 amino acids. V was shortened by 3 bases and J by 0 bases, with 9 bases between the two germline ends. CDR1 is SQVTM and CDR2 is ANQGSEA in the germline V gene. Written as DNA, the CDR3 is TGCAGCGTTGAGGCTTCTTACTCTGGAAACACCATATATTTT. Protein sequence: CSVEASYSGNTIYF.

V and J are TRBV15 and TRBJ2-2, with D possibly matching TRBD2 (5 bases). CDR3 length equals 18 residues. Germline V CDR1 and CDR2: LNHNV, YYDKDF (reference sequence). V gave up 0 bases and J gave up 0 bases, with 14 bases separating them. Written as DNA, the CDR3 is TGTGCCACCAGCAGAGAAGGGAGTGGCAGCGCGAACACCGGGGAGCTGTTTTTT. Its protein product is CATSREGSGSANTGELFF.

This clone has a handful of counts. This chain connects TRBV6-6 to TRBJ2-7; no firm D call. Germline loops: CDR1 MNHNY, CDR2 SVGAGI (reference sequence). V was clipped by 6 bases and J by 6 bases, with 15 bases between them. This CDR3 has 13 amino acids. The chain's CDR3 is CASSLWSVREQYF. The CDR3 nucleotides read TGTGCCAGCAGCCTCTGGAGTGTGCGCGAGCAGTACTTC.

This clone was detected only a few times. The V gene is TRBV7-2, the J gene TRBJ1-1, with 8 positions matching TRBD1. With V trimmed by 4 bases and J by 0 bases, 7 bases remained unmatched. Per germline, CDR1 SGHTA and CDR2 FQGNSA. The CDR3 is made up of 16 amino acids. The CDR3 DNA reads TGTGCCAGCAGCTCCCGGACAGGGCTCATGAACACTGAAGCTTTCTTT. Translating gives CASSSRTGLMNTEAFF.

This clone was counted a few times. V gene TRBV7-2 combines with J gene TRBJ2-5, with D tentatively TRBD1 (6 bases). Germline V lookup: CDR1 SGHTA, CDR2 FQGNSA. The germline V and J ends were trimmed by 3 bases and 11 bases, with 16 bases remaining between them. The CDR3 has 13 residues. This CDR3 is CASSFGQIKEQYF. In nucleotides, the CDR3 is TGTGCCAGCAGCTTCGGACAGATCAAGGAGCAGTACTTC. The whole variable domain, filled in from reference TRBV7-2 and TRBJ2-5, reads GAGVSQSPSNKVTEKGKDVELRCDPISGHTALYWYRQSLGQGLEFLIYFQGNSAPDKSGLPSDRFSAERTGGSVSTLTIQRTQQEDSAVYLCASSFGQIKEQYFGPGTRLLVL.

The J gene is TRBJ2-7, the V gene TRBV21-1; the D call of TRBD2 is as the table states it, not checked on the DNA. TRBV21-1 is flagged as a pseudogene. CDR3 length equals 10 residues. The CDR3 region is CASHGYEQYF. The CDR3, as DNA: TGTGCCAGCCACGGGTACGAGCAGTACTTC.

Only a few counts were recorded for this clone. The V gene is TRBV19, the J gene TRBJ2-7; D might be TRBD1 (5 bases). CDR3 length equals 12 residues. Germline V lookup: CDR1 LNHDA, CDR2 SQIVND (reference sequence). Between the trimmed V and J ends, which lost 3 bases and 5 bases, there was a span of 8 bases. CDR3 residues: CASSIIGDEQYF. The CDR3 DNA reads TGTGCCAGTAGTATTATAGGGGACGAGCAGTACTTC. Using reference TRBV19 and TRBJ2-7 for the parts outside the CDR3, the full variable domain is DGGITQSPKYLFRKEGQNVTLSCEQNLNHDAMYWYRQDPGQGLRLIYYSQIVNDFQKGDIAEGYSVSREKKESFPLTVTSAQKNPTAFYLCASSIIGDEQYFGPGTRLTVT.

This clone was seen a handful of times. The chain joins TRBV15 to TRBJ2-5; D is uncertain. The CDR3 has 12 amino acids. The germline V and J ends were trimmed by 0 bases and 5 bases, with 4 bases remaining between them. The germline gives CDR1 LNHNV, CDR2 YYDKDF (reference sequence). CDR3 DNA sequence: TGTGCCACCAGCAGAGATCTCGAGACCCAGTACTTC. It codes for CATSRDLETQYF.

V gene TRBV25-1 combines with J gene TRBJ2-7; TRBD1 aligns across 9 bases. Germline-derived CDR1 and CDR2 are MGHDK and SYGVNS. The J segment lost 1 base and the V segment lost 7 bases, leaving 8 bases of the junction unmatched. This CDR3 has 15 residues. Here the CDR3 reads CASTKSTGGSYEQYF. DNA of the CDR3: TGTGCCAGCACCAAGTCGACAGGGGGGTCCTACGAGCAGTACTTC.

This clone was detected only a few times. V is TRBV19 and J is TRBJ1-2; TRBD1 aligns across 8 bases. The J segment lost 3 bases and the V segment lost 8 bases, leaving 8 bases of the junction unmatched. Germline V CDR1 and CDR2: LNHDA, SQIVND (reference sequence). The CDR3 consists of 14 residues. Here the CDR3 DNA reads TGTGCCAGTGCTGTCAGGGGGCAGGACTATGGCTACACCTTC. It specifies CASAVRGQDYGYTF.

This chain connects TRBV28 to TRBJ2-3, with 10 bases identical to TRBD2. V lost 8 bases and J lost 1; bases outside the gene matches: 3. Germline V CDR1 and CDR2: MDHEN, SYDVKM. The CDR3 is 14 amino acids. This CDR3 is CASQAGGGTDTQYF. CDR3 DNA sequence: TGTGCCAGCCAAGCGGGGGGGGGCACAGATACGCAGTATTTT. Supplemented by reference TRBV28 and TRBJ2-3, the full variable domain reads DVKVTQSSRYLVKRTGEKVFLECVQDMDHENMFWYRQDPGLGLRLIYFSYDVKMKEKGDIPEGYSVSREKKERFSLILESASTNQTSMYLCASQAGGGTDTQYFGPGTRLTVL.

This chain joins TRBV5-1 and TRBJ2-3, with 10 bases that match TRBD2. The CDR3 totals 15 residues. V was pared by 5 bases and J by 2 bases, with 5 bases of the junction left unmatched. The germline gives CDR1 SGHRS, CDR2 YFSETQ. The CDR3 DNA reads TGCGCCAGCAGACTAGCGGGGATTCTCACAGATACGCAGTATTTT. Translated: CASRLAGILTDTQYF.

The chain combines TRBV4-1 with TRBJ2-3; 11 bases agree with TRBD1. Losses at the gene ends were 4 bases for V and 3 bases for J; bases not matched to a gene: 9. The germline V gene encodes CDR1 MGHRA and CDR2 YSYEKL. This CDR3 spans 17 amino acids. The DNA of the CDR3 is TGCGCCAGCAGCCTAAAGGGTCGGGACAGGGGGACAGATACGCAGTATTTT. Translation: CASSLKGRDRGTDTQYF.

In its sample, this clone was seen a few times. The chain uses TRBV7-2 and TRBJ2-1; 10 positions match TRBD2. V shed 5 bases, J shed 6 bases, and the junction held 4 bases outside the gene matches. Germline-derived CDR1 and CDR2 are SGHTA and FQGNSA. CDR3 size: 14 residues. DNA for the CDR3: TGTGCCAGCAGCCCTACTAGCGGGGTCAATGAGCAGTTCTTC. Translating gives CASSPTSGVNEQFF.

This rearrangement joins TRBV25-1 to TRBJ2-1, with D tentatively TRBD1 (5 bases). V was pared by 7 bases and J by 4 bases, with 14 bases between. Germline V gene data show CDR1 as MGHDK and CDR2 as SYGVNS. CDR3 length: 14 residues. The CDR3 region has the DNA TGTGCCAGCAAAGGTGACAGTCCTTACAATGAGCAGTTCTTC. Its protein product is CASKGDSPYNEQFF.

The V and J genes are TRBV30 and TRBJ1-1; TRBD1 matches 8 bases. In germline, CDR1 is GTSNPN, CDR2 SVGIG (reference sequence). The CDR3 spans 12 residues. With 8 bases clipped from V and 3 bases from J, the junction kept 5 bases outside the gene matches. CDR3 protein: CAQTGVYTEAFF. CDR3 bases: TGTGCCCAGACAGGGGTGTACACTGAAGCTTTCTTT. Complete variable domain (other parts from reference TRBV30 and TRBJ1-1): SQTIHQWPATLVQPVGSPLSLECTVEGTSNPNLYWYRQAAGRGLQLLFYSVGIGQISSEVPQNLSASRPQDRQFILSSKKLLLSDSGFYLCAQTGVYTEAFFGQGTRLTVV.

This clone occurred a few times. This chain connects TRBV5-6 to TRBJ2-4, with 7 positions matching TRBD1. The length of the CDR3 is 13 residues. The V gene's germline CDR1 is SGHDT and CDR2 YYEEEE. V trimming: 2 bases; J trimming: 11 bases; junction bases outside the gene matches: 7. The chain's CDR3 is CASSLNRGSLQYF. CDR3 nucleotide sequence: TGTGCCAGCAGCTTAAACAGGGGATCTCTTCAGTACTTC. Filled out from reference TRBV5-6 and TRBJ2-4, the complete variable domain reads DAGVTQSPTHLIKTRGQQVTLRCSPKSGHDTVSWYQQALGQGPQFIFQYYEEEERQRGNFPDRFSGHQFPNYSSELNVNALLLGDSALYLCASSLNRGSLQYFGAGTRLSVL.

This clone was counted between two and nine times. The chain combines TRBV5-1 with TRBJ2-2; D is perhaps TRBD1 (5 bases). Per the germline V gene, CDR1 is SGHRS and CDR2 is YFSETQ. This CDR3 is built from 15 residues. V was clipped by 0 bases and J by 3 bases, with 9 bases between them. The DNA of the CDR3 is TGCGCCAGCAGCTTGGCCGACAGACACACCGGGGAGCTGTTTTTT. Translation: CASSLADRHTGELFF.

This chain joins TRBV9 and TRBJ1-5; D is unresolved. Germline-derived CDR1 and CDR2 are SGDLS and YYNGEE. V dropped 4 bases and J dropped 5 bases, with 10 bases sitting between them. The CDR3 sequence is 13 residues long. CDR3 protein: CASSPRTDQPQHF. CDR3 sequence (DNA): TGTGCCAGCAGCCCCCGGACTGATCAGCCCCAGCATTTT.

This clone came up a few times. The rearrangement links TRBV6-6 to TRBJ2-3; 10 nucleotides match TRBD2. There are 15 residues in the CDR3. From germline, CDR1 is MNHNY and CDR2 SVGAGI (reference sequence). Germline trimming cut 4 bases from V and 2 bases from J; bases unmatched to any gene: 3. The CDR3 region has the DNA TGTGCCAGCAGTTCCGGACTAGCGGACACAGATACGCAGTATTTT. Translated, it gives CASSSGLADTDTQYF.

This clone was picked up a small number of times. Here the CDR3 reads CASSWELEQYF. The DNA for the CDR3 is TGTGCCAGCAGTTGGGAGTTAGAGCAGTACTTC. This chain connects TRBV6-6 to TRBJ2-7; a weak D match, TRBD2 (5 bases). The germline CDR1 and CDR2 sequences are MNHNY and SVGAGI (reference sequence). The CDR3 contains 11 residues. Between the trimmed V and J ends, which lost 4 bases and 7 bases, there was a span of 8 bases.

The sample holds a few counts of this clone. The rearrangement joins TRBV7-2 to TRBJ2-5; D remains unclear. V was cut by 5 bases and J by 1 base, with 8 bases left in between. From germline, CDR1 is SGHTA and CDR2 FQGNSA. CDR3 length: 13 residues. CDR3 nucleotides: TGTGCCAGCAGCCAGGTCAGCCAAGAGACCCAGTACTTC. Translation gives CASSQVSQETQYF.

The chain carries TRBV5-1 and TRBJ2-1; 10 bases agree with TRBD2. The germline V gene encodes CDR1 SGHRS and CDR2 YFSETQ. This CDR3 contains 15 residues. With 0 bases clipped from V and 8 bases from J, the junction kept 5 bases outside the gene matches. The CDR3 protein is CASSLASGGADEQFF. Written as DNA, the CDR3 is TGCGCCAGCAGCTTGGCCAGCGGGGGGGCCGATGAGCAGTTCTTC.

J is TRBJ1-4 and V is TRBV4-3; D remains unclear. The CDR3 has 15 residues. Trimming took 0 bases from V and 7 from J, leaving 12 bases between them. Germline loops: CDR1 LGHNA, CDR2 YSLEER. The CDR3 DNA is TGCGCCAGCAGCCAAGAAGCACCTGCGGGTGAAAAACTGTTTTTT. Translation: CASSQEAPAGEKLFF.

This chain uses TRBV29-1 with TRBJ1-1; D gene ambiguous. V was pared by 4 bases and J by 0 bases, with 9 bases between. The CDR3 has 13 amino acids. Per the germline V gene, CDR1 is SQVTM and CDR2 is ANQGSEA. The CDR3 DNA reads TGCAGCGTTGCTCGGACTCTGAACACTGAAGCTTTCTTT. Translated, it gives CSVARTLNTEAFF.

The gene calls are TRBV5-4 and TRBJ1-2; D uncertain. V was clipped by 0 bases and J by 6 bases, with 12 bases between them. The length of the CDR3 is 14 residues. Germline V gene sequence: CDR1 SGHNT, CDR2 YYREEE (reference sequence). CDR3 nucleotides: TGTGCCAGCAGCTTGGCGGTGGTCTCCGATGGCTACACCTTC. It is translated as CASSLAVVSDGYTF.

This clone was counted between two and nine times. V and J are TRBV11-2 and TRBJ2-1; maybe TRBD1 (6 bases). V lost 1 base to trimming and J lost 3 bases, with 10 bases between them. Germline V gene sequence: CDR1 SGHAT, CDR2 FQNNGV. The CDR3 covers 15 residues. The CDR3 spells CASSLGGPVYNEQFF. CDR3 in DNA: TGTGCCAGCAGCTTAGGGGGGCCCGTCTACAATGAGCAGTTCTTC. The full variable domain, completed using reference TRBV11-2 and TRBJ2-1, is EAGVAQSPRYKIIEKRQSVAFWCNPISGHATLYWYQQILGQGPKLLIQFQNNGVVDDSQLPKDRFSAERLKGVDSTLKIQPAKLEDSAVYLCASSLGGPVYNEQFFGPGTRLTVL.